The rows below give T cell receptor beta chains drawn from one sample of a study of Graves' ophthalmopathy and Graves' hyperthyroidism. TCRdb independently ran MiXCR on the multiplex PCR reads; one entry per CDR3 protein. The sample shows some 390,000 distinct CDR3 sequences, 18% of them seen only once. The sequenced material came from peripheral blood. These receptors came from a woman under 30 with Graves' ophthalmopathy. CDR3s include the opening cysteine and the closing phenylalanine or tryptophan. The order of the fields is V gene, clone size, J gene, D gene, CDR3 DNA, CDR3 protein. The D gene is left open where the match is weak. Rows may omit the clone size; those that give it use once, few, many or a size class.

>TRBV4-1|NA|TRBJ2-7|NA
TGCGCCAGCAGCCAAGGACAGGCTCGCTCCTACGAGCAGTACTTC
CASSQGQARSYEQYF
>TRBV6-5|many|TRBJ1-5|NA
TGTGCCAGCAGTTACCGTGAGGGGTCTCAGCCCCAGCATTTT
CASSYREGSQPQHF
>TRBV12-3/TRBV12-4|NA|TRBJ1-1|TRBD1
TGTGCCAGCAGTTTAGGTTGGGGACAGGGTGGAACTGAAGCTTTCTTT
CASSLGWGQGGTEAFF
>TRBV11-2|many|TRBJ1-3|NA
TGTGCCAGCAGCCCGGGACTAAGGTCTGGAAACACCATATATTTT
CASSPGLRSGNTIYF
>TRBV3-1|many|TRBJ2-7|NA
TGTGCCAGCAGCTCGGGGGTAGAGCAGTACTTC
CASSSGVEQYF
>TRBV30|many|TRBJ2-5|NA
TGTGCCTGGAGTGTACGAGGGGGGGAGACCCAGTACTTC
CAWSVRGGETQYF
>TRBV15|many|TRBJ2-2|NA
TGTGCCACCAGCAAGCCCAGTGGTCCCCGGAACACCGGGGAGCTGTTTTTT
CATSKPSGPRNTGELFF
>TRBV28|many|TRBJ2-5|NA
TGTGCCAGCAGTTCACCGGGATTCCAAGAGACCCAGTACTTC
CASSSPGFQETQYF
>TRBV29-1|many|TRBJ2-2|TRBD2
TGCAGCGTTGCTGGGACTAGCGGGAGGGGGACCGGGGAGCTGTTTTTT
CSVAGTSGRGTGELFF
>TRBV28|many|TRBJ1-1|NA
TGTGCCAGCATCAACAGCCAAAACACTGAAGCTTTCTTT
CASINSQNTEAFF
>TRBV20-1|many|TRBJ1-3|NA
TGCAGTGCTAGAATCCGACAGGAGCGCAACACCATATATTTT
CSARIRQERNTIYF
>TRBV12-3/TRBV12-4|many|TRBJ2-4|TRBD1
TGTGCCAGCAGTCACAACAGGGGGCTGGACAAAAACATTCAGTACTTC
CASSHNRGLDKNIQYF
>TRBV2|NA|TRBJ1-1|NA
TGTGCCAGCAGTGAAGTGCCGGCTATGAACACTGAAGCTTTCTTT
CASSEVPAMNTEAFF
>TRBV28|many|TRBJ1-1|NA
TGTGCCAGCAGTTTGGGTTCGGCAACCGAGGAAGCTTTCTTT
CASSLGSATEEAFF
>TRBV30|many|TRBJ2-3|TRBD1
TGTGCCTCCGGACAGGCGATGACAGATACGCAGTATTTT
CASGQAMTDTQYF